Presented here are 27 T cell receptor beta chains from one specimen sequenced in a study of blood T cell repertoires in COVID-19 (dated by TCRdb to the early 2020s). Receptors were amplified or captured by the immunoSEQ multiplex PCR assay. The table was pulled from immuneACCESS by TCRdb, which kept in-frame rearrangements only. Such tables lose some clones; where checked, under half of the loss comes from unresolved V genes, and the rest has no known cause. This sample gives a few hundred thousand clones in total; 86% of them show up just once. The top ten hold about 4% of the sample. Material: PBMCs or T cells enriched from blood (not recorded which). These receptors were taken from a woman aged 30 to 39 who had been exposed to COVID-19.

To note about this clone: Different DNA sequences within this sample yield the same CDR3. The chain combines TRBV12-3 or TRBV12-4 with TRBJ1-6; D is uncertain. The CDR3 consists of 12 residues. Trimming left V 5 bases short and J 4 bases short, with 3 bases between. CDR3 sequence: CASSPYNSPLHF. The CDR3 DNA sequence: TGTGCCAGCAGTCCGTATAATTCACCCCTCCACTTT.

This clone has just a few counts. This chain connects TRBV19 to TRBJ1-3, with D tentatively TRBD1 (6 bases). This CDR3 spans 14 amino acids. V gave up 8 bases and J gave up 1 base, with 12 bases separating them. The germline gives CDR1 LNHDA, CDR2 SQIVND (reference sequence). CDR3: CASYSTGSGNTIYF. For the CDR3, the DNA is TGTGCCAGTTACTCGACAGGATCTGGAAACACCATATATTTT.

V usage is TRBV2 and J usage is TRBJ1-2; no definite D call. The CDR3 runs to 12 residues. Trimming removed 3 bases at V and 7 bases at J, with 9 bases between. CDR1 SNHLY and CDR2 FYNNEI come from the germline V gene. CDR3 in amino acids: CASSDPGAGYTF. The CDR3 nucleotides read TGTGCCAGCAGTGATCCGGGTGCTGGCTACACCTTC.

The chain carries TRBV7-6 and TRBJ2-7, with D hard to call. Trimming cost V 5 bases and J 5 bases, with 22 bases left between them. The CDR3 runs 16 residues. Germline V gives CDR1 SGHVS, CDR2 FNYEAQ. CDR3 residues: CASSPKSPRSAHEQYF. CDR3 nucleotide sequence: TGTGCCAGCAGCCCGAAGTCCCCGCGGTCAGCCCACGAGCAGTACTTC.

This clone was counted a few times. The J gene is TRBJ1-3, the V gene TRBV5-1; D possibly corresponds to TRBD1 (5 bases). Germline CDR1 and CDR2: SGHRS and YFSETQ. The CDR3 has 14 amino acids. The V gene lost 1 base and the J gene lost 4 bases, with 9 bases spanning the gap. DNA for the CDR3: TGCGCCAGCAGCTTGCGTGGGGCCGGAAACACCATATATTTT. Its protein product is CASSLRGAGNTIYF.

In its sample, this clone was seen a few times. This chain links TRBV14 with TRBJ1-4; D possibly corresponds to TRBD1 (6 bases). The CDR3 totals 16 residues. V gave up 4 bases and J gave up 3 bases, with 15 bases separating them. The germline CDR1 and CDR2 sequences are SGHDN and FVKESK. The CDR3 sequence is CASSRPDSRANEKLFF. In nucleotides, the CDR3 is TGTGCCAGCAGCCGGCCGGACAGCCGGGCTAATGAAAAACTGTTTTTT.

Here the CDR3 DNA reads TGTGCCAGCAGCCAAGAGAGCCTGTGGACTCCAGGCCCTTATGGCTACACCTTC. It is translated as CASSQESLWTPGPYGYTF. This chain uses TRBV14 with TRBJ1-2; no clear D. The V gene lost 0 bases and the J gene lost 5 bases, with 22 bases spanning the gap. CDR1 and CDR2 from the germline V gene are SGHDN and FVKESK. CDR3 length: 18 residues.

The chain is built from TRBV5-6 and TRBJ2-2; 11 bases agree with TRBD2. The CDR3 contains 16 residues. CDR1 and CDR2 (germline): SGHDT, YYEEEE. V dropped 3 bases and J dropped 3; count of bases not matched to a gene: 4. The CDR3 DNA follows: TGTGCCAGCAGCTGGGGGACTAGCGGCTACACCGGGGAGCTGTTTTTT. Its translation: CASSWGTSGYTGELFF.

The chain combines TRBV29-1 with TRBJ1-1, with 7 bases that match TRBD1. V gave up 6 bases and J gave up 1 base; unmatched junction bases: 2. This CDR3 is 12 amino acids long. Looked up from germline, CDR1 is SQVTM and CDR2 is ANQGSEA. The CDR3 is CSVRTGNTEAFF. The CDR3, as DNA: TGCAGCGTCAGGACAGGGAACACTGAAGCTTTCTTT.

The chain links TRBV28 to TRBJ2-2; 11 nucleotides agree with TRBD1. Germline trimming cut 5 bases from V and 6 bases from J; bases unmatched to any gene: 8. From germline, CDR1 is MDHEN and CDR2 SYDVKM. CDR3 length: 16 residues. CDR3 nucleotide sequence: TGTGCCAGCAGTCTACCGGGACAGGGGGTGGCCGGGGAGCTGTTTTTT. This encodes CASSLPGQGVAGELFF.

The chain recombines TRBV9 with TRBJ2-3; TRBD1 might be the D (5 bases). The CDR3 has 14 amino acids. With 3 bases removed from V and 0 bases from J, the gap between germline ends came to 8 bases. Per the germline V gene, CDR1 is SGDLS and CDR2 is YYNGEE. The CDR3 sequence: CASSGQSSTDTQYF. In DNA form, the CDR3 reads TGTGCCAGCAGCGGACAGTCTAGCACAGATACGCAGTATTTT.

J is TRBJ1-6 and V is TRBV7-6; TRBD1 matches 8 bases. The CDR3 runs 15 residues. Unmatched junction bases numbered 6, after V lost 5 bases and J lost 6 bases. Looked up from germline, CDR1 is SGHVS and CDR2 is FNYEAQ. The CDR3 nucleotides are TGTGCCAGCAGCCTAGGGACAGGCATTAATTCACCCCTCCACTTT. Its protein is CASSLGTGINSPLHF.

The V and J genes are TRBV30 and TRBJ2-1; 10 nucleotides agree with TRBD2. The CDR3 has 14 residues. Trimming took 0 bases from V and 15 from J; bases not matched to a gene: 11. The germline gives CDR1 GTSNPN, CDR2 SVGIG (reference sequence). This CDR3 is CAWSVQGAGGPRFF. The DNA for the CDR3 is TGTGCCTGGAGTGTACAGGGAGCGGGGGGGCCTCGGTTCTTC.

This chain connects TRBV7-8 to TRBJ1-5, with D tentatively TRBD1 (6 bases). The CDR3 sequence is 17 residues long. Trimming shortened V by 2 bases and J by 7 bases, and 21 bases separated the two germline ends. CDR1 SGHVS and CDR2 FQNEAQ come from the germline V gene. The CDR3 sequence is CASSLQQGRVSDQPQHF. CDR3 coding DNA: TGTGCCAGCAGCTTACAACAGGGCCGAGTATCAGACCAGCCCCAGCATTTT.

The gene calls are TRBV6-6 and TRBJ1-4; D may be TRBD1 (5 bases). The CDR3 sequence is 15 residues long. The V end was cut by 5 bases, the J end by 0 bases, with 10 bases between. Germline V lookup: CDR1 MNHNY, CDR2 SVGAGI (reference sequence). The CDR3 here is CASSGHGATNEKLFF. For the CDR3, the DNA is TGTGCCAGCAGTGGACACGGCGCAACTAATGAAAAACTGTTTTTT.

The V and J genes are TRBV19 and TRBJ2-1; D perhaps matches TRBD2 (5 bases). The CDR3 spans 13 residues. The germline V gene has CDR1 LNHDA and CDR2 SQIVND (reference sequence). V lost 5 bases and J 7 bases, leaving 12 bases between the germline ends. The CDR3 DNA is TGTGCCAGTAGTCGACCAAGGACTAATGAGCAGTTCTTC. Protein sequence: CASSRPRTNEQFF.

The chain employs TRBV11-3 and TRBJ2-4, with unresolved D. The CDR3 runs to 16 residues. Trimming removed 5 bases at V and 0 bases at J, with 14 bases between. CDR1 and CDR2 (germline): SGHNT, YENEEA. This CDR3 is CASSPQTALAKNIQYF. Here the CDR3 DNA reads TGTGCCAGCAGCCCCCAGACTGCCCTAGCCAAAAACATTCAGTACTTC.

This clone is a singleton in its sample. The chain links TRBV5-1 to TRBJ1-1; TRBD1 matches 7 bases. CDR1 SGHRS and CDR2 YFSETQ come from the germline V gene. CDR3 length: 13 residues. The trim removed 7 bases at V and 1 base at J, leaving 4 bases unmatched. This CDR3 reads CASRDSQNTEAFF. In DNA form, the CDR3 reads TGCGCCAGCCGGGACAGCCAGAACACTGAAGCTTTCTTT.

This chain joins TRBV18 and TRBJ2-2, with a possible D match to TRBD2 (6 bases). Trimming pared 4 bases from V and 6 bases from J, leaving 15 bases between. The CDR3 loop spans 15 amino acids. Germline CDR1 reads KGHSH; CDR2 reads LQKENI. CDR3 protein: CASSLTAEGAGELFF. In nucleotides, the CDR3 is TGTGCCAGCTCACTCACGGCGGAGGGAGCCGGGGAGCTGTTTTTT.

The rearrangement links TRBV19 to TRBJ1-5, with 9 bases lining up with TRBD1. V dropped 4 bases and J dropped 10; count of bases not matched to a gene: 11. Germline-derived CDR1 and CDR2 are LNHDA and SQIVND (reference sequence). This CDR3 is 15 amino acids long. This CDR3 is CASSTGGQGMGPQHF. Here the CDR3 DNA reads TGTGCCAGTAGTACCGGGGGACAGGGAATGGGACCCCAGCATTTT.

The J gene is TRBJ2-7, the V gene TRBV29-1; the match to TRBD1 covers 8 bases. Unmatched junction bases numbered 11, after V lost 3 bases and J lost 4 bases. This CDR3 has 15 residues. The germline gives CDR1 SQVTM, CDR2 ANQGSEA. Written as DNA, the CDR3 is TGCAGCGTTGATGGAGGACAGGGTCTCGGGTACGAGCAGTACTTC. Its translation: CSVDGGQGLGYEQYF.

The chain has TRBV19 and TRBJ1-4, with D unclear. The CDR3 is 13 residues long. V was cut by 10 bases and J by 13 bases, with 22 bases left in between. Germline V lookup: CDR1 LNHDA, CDR2 SQIVND (reference sequence). CDR3 amino acids: CATDGTRGIGLFF. The CDR3 coding sequence is TGTGCCACGGACGGTACCCGGGGAATAGGACTGTTTTTT.

This chain links TRBV10-3 with TRBJ2-2; the match to TRBD1 covers 8 bases. CDR1 is ENHRY and CDR2 is SYGVKD in the germline V gene. V was pared by 6 bases and J by 0 bases, with 3 bases of the junction left unmatched. This CDR3 has 15 amino acids. CDR3 in amino acids: CAISQGATNTGELFF. The CDR3 DNA follows: TGTGCCATCAGCCAGGGGGCCACGAACACCGGGGAGCTGTTTTTT.

The V call is TRBV6-6, the J call TRBJ1-2; maybe TRBD1 (6 bases). The CDR3 is made up of 11 amino acids. V lost 10 bases to trimming and J lost 7 bases, with 13 bases between them. Germline V gene sequence: CDR1 MNHNY, CDR2 SVGAGI (reference sequence). CDR3 sequence: CATTQGSGYTF. CDR3 coding DNA: TGTGCCACTACACAGGGAAGTGGCTACACCTTC.

The V and J genes are TRBV28 and TRBJ2-1; TRBD2 matches at 7 bases. This CDR3 is 14 amino acids long. Germline-derived CDR1 and CDR2 are MDHEN and SYDVKM. The trim removed 5 bases at V and 6 bases at J, leaving 7 bases unmatched. The CDR3, as DNA: TGTGCCAGCAGTCTGGGAGGGACGTTCAATGAGCAGTTCTTC. It specifies CASSLGGTFNEQFF.

This chain uses TRBV29-1 with TRBJ1-2, with 9 bases lining up with TRBD1. Unmatched junction bases numbered 6, after V lost 0 bases and J lost 4 bases. From germline, CDR1 is SQVTM and CDR2 ANQGSEA. The length of the CDR3 is 15 residues. The CDR3 is CSVEDRDRAVYGYTF. CDR3 bases: TGCAGCGTTGAAGATCGGGACAGGGCCGTCTATGGCTACACCTTC.

The genes are TRBV6-5 and TRBJ2-6; a weak D match, TRBD1 (6 bases). V was shortened by 1 base and J by 1 base, with 8 bases between the two germline ends. The germline CDR1 and CDR2 sequences are MNHEY and SVGAGI. This CDR3 spans 16 amino acids. CDR3 sequence reads: CASSYWTVSGANVLTF. The CDR3 coding sequence is TGTGCCAGCAGTTACTGGACAGTTTCTGGGGCCAACGTCCTGACTTTC.